This T cell receptor (beta chain) was retrieved from a study of cytomegalovirus exposure and HLA in healthy donors. PCR involved 60 Vbeta and 13 Jbeta primers. Data came from immunoSEQ multiplex PCR; TCRdb stores just in-frame clones and leaves some out. The data contain roughly 190,000 clones, 70% to 80% of them singletons. After removal of 0 bases from V and 5 bases from J, the junction contained 5 bases not matched to a gene. Germline lookup yields CDR1 KGHSH and CDR2 LQKENI. The CDR3 runs to 15 residues. The study, taken as a whole, reports: Researchers reportedly found TCR beta sequences accurately predicted most subjects' HLA-A and HLA-B alleles.

A remark on this clone: What it binds is not known.

This chain links TRBV18 with TRBJ2-7; 9 nucleotides line up with TRBD2. The sample consisted of PBMCs. The sequence derives from a woman aged 50 to 65 in good health and CMV-seronegative. CDR3 sequence (DNA): TGTGCCAGCTCACCACCGCTTCTAGCGGGAAACGAGCAGTACTTC. Its protein is CASSPPLLAGNEQYF.